The present T cell receptor (beta chain) was sequenced within a study of cytomegalovirus exposure and HLA in healthy donors. For the study at large: In a later analysis, it was reported that the roughly 120 validation repertoires had been produced on the same platform as the 700 or so repertoires belonging to the first cohort. Study-wide points: First-cohort TCR clusters were later found to tend to co-occur in the 120 validation repertoires.

Generated by immunoSEQ multiplex PCR, the TCRdb table keeps only in-frame clones and is missing some. In the table there are 150,000 or so clones, around 88% of which are singletons. As regards this clone: Its antigen is undetermined.

The CDR3 length is 13 residues. Per the germline V gene, CDR1 is MGHDK and CDR2 is SYGVNS. V lost 0 bases to trimming and J lost 8 bases, with 10 bases between them. Material: PBMCs. The clonotype originates from a man aged 18 to 30 in good health and CMV-seropositive. The V call is TRBV25-1, the J call TRBJ1-2, with D maybe TRBD1 (6 bases). The CDR3 DNA follows: TGTGCCAGCAGTGAATACAGGGGTGGAGGCTACACCTTC. Translated, it gives CASSEYRGGGYTF.